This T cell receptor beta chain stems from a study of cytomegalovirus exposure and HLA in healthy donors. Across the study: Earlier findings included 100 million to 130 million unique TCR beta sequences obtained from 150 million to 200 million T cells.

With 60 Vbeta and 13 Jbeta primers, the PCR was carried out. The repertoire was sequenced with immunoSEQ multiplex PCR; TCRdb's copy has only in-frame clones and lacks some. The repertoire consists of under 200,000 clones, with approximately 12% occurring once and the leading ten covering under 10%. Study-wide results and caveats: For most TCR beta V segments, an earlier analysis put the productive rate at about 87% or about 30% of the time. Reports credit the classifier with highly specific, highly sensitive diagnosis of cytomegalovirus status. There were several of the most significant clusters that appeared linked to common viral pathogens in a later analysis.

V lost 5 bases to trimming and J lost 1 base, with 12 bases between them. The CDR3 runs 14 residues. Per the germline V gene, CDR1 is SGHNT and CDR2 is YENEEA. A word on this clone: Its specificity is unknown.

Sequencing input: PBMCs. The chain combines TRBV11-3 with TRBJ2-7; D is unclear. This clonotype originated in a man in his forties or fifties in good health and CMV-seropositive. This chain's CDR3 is CASSPRQQSYEQYF. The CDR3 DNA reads TGTGCCAGCAGCCCCCGCCAACAGTCCTACGAGCAGTACTTC.